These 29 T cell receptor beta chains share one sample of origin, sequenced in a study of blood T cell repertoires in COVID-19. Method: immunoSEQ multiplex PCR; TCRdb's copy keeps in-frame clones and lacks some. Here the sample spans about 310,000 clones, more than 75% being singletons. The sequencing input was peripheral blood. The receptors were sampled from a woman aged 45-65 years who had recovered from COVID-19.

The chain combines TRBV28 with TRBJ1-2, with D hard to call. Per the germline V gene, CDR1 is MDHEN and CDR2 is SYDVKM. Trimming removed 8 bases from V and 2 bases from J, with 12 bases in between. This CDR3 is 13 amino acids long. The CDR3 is CASRALINYGYTF. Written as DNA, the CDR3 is TGTGCCAGCCGCGCATTAATCAACTATGGCTACACCTTC.

The chain's CDR3 is CASSQRRTLAGGRYEQYF. For the CDR3, the DNA is TGCGCCAGCAGCCAACGACGTACCCTAGCGGGGGGCCGCTACGAGCAGTACTTC. The chain uses TRBV4-3 and TRBJ2-7; 11 bases line up with TRBD2. The CDR3 has 18 residues. Germline CDR1 LGHNA, CDR2 YSLEER. V dropped 2 bases and J dropped 3; count of bases not matched to a gene: 12.

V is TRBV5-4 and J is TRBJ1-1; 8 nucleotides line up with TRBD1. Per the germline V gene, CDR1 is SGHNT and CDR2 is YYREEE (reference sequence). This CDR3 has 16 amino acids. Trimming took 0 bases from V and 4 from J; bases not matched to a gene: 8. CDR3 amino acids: CASSLGPGGPGTEAFF. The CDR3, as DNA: TGTGCCAGCAGCTTGGGCCCAGGGGGCCCGGGCACTGAAGCTTTCTTT.

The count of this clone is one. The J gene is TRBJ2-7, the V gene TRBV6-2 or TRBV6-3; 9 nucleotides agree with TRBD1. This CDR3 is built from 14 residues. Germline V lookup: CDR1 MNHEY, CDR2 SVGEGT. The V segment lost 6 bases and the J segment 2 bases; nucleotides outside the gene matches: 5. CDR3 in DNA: TGTGCCAGCAGCCAGGGACAGGGTCCCTACGAGCAGTACTTC. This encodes CASSQGQGPYEQYF.

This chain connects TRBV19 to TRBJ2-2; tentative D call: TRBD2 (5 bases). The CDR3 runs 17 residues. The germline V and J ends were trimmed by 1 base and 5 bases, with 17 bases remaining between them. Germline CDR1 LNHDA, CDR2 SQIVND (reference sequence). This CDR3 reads CASSIVSTRLRTGELFF. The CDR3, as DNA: TGTGCCAGTAGTATAGTTTCCACTAGATTGCGGACCGGGGAGCTGTTTTTT. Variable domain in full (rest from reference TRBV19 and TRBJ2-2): DGGITQSPKYLFRKEGQNVTLSCEQNLNHDAMYWYRQDPGQGLRLIYYSQIVNDFQKGDIAEGYSVSREKKESFPLTVTSAQKNPTAFYLCASSIVSTRLRTGELFFGEGSRLTVL.

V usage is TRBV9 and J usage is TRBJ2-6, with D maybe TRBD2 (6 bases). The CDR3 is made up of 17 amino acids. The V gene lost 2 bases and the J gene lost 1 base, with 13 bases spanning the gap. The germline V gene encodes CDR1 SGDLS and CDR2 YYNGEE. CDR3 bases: TGTGCCAGCAGCGTCTCGGTGGGGGGATCTGGGGCCAACGTCCTGACTTTC. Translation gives CASSVSVGGSGANVLTF.

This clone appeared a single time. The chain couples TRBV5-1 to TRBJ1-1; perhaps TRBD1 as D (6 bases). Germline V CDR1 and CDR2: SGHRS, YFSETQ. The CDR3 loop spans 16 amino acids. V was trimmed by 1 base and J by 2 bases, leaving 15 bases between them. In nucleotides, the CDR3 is TGCGCCAGCAGCTTGTTAGGTCAGGGGATAAACACTGAAGCTTTCTTT. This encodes CASSLLGQGINTEAFF.

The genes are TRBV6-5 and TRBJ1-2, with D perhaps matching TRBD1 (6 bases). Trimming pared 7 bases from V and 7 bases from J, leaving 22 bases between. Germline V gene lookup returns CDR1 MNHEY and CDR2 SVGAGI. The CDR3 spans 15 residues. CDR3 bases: TGTGCCAGCACAAAAGGGGGGGGAAGTAGGTTTGGCTACACCTTC. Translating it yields CASTKGGGSRFGYTF.

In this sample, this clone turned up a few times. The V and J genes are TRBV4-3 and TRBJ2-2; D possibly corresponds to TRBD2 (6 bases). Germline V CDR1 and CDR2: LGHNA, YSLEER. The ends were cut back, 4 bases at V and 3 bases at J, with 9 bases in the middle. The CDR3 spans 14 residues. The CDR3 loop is CASSPGGDTGELFF. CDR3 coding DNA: TGCGCCAGCAGCCCTGGCGGGGACACCGGGGAGCTGTTTTTT.

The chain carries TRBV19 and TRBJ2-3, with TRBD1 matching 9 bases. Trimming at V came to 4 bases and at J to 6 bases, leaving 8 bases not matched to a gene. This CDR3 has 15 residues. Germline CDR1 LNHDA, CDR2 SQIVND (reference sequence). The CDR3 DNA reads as TGTGCCAGTAGTAGGGCCCGGGACAGGGTGGATACGCAGTATTTT. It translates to CASSRARDRVDTQYF.

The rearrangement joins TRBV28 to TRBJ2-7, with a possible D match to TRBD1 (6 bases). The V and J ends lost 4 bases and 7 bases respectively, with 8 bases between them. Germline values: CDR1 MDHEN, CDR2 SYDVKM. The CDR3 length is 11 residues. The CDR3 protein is CASSSGTEQYF. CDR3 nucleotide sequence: TGTGCCAGCAGTTCCGGGACAGAGCAGTACTTC.

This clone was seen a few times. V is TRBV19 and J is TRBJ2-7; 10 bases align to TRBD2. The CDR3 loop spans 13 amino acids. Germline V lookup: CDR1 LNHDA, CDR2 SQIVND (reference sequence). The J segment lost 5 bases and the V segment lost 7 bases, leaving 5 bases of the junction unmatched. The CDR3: CASTSGSGDEQYF. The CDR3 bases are TGTGCCAGTACTAGCGGGAGTGGAGACGAGCAGTACTTC.

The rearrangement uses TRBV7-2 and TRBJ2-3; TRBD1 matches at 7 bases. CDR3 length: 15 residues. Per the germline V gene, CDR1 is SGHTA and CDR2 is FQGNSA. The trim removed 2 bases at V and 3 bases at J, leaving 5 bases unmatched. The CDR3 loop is CASSLKVRGTDTQYF. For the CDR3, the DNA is TGTGCCAGCAGCTTAAAGGTCAGGGGGACAGATACGCAGTATTTT.

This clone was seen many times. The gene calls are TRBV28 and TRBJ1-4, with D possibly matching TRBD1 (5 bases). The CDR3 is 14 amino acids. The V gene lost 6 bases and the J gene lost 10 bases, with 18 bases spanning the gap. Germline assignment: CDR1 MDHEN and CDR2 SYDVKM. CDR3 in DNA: TGTGCCAGCAGCGGAAGGATAACAGGCGGAAAACTGTTTTTT. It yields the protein CASSGRITGGKLFF.

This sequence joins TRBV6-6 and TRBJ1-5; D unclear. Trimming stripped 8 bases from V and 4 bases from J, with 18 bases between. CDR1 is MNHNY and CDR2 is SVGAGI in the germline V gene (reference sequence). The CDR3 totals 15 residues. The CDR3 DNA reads TGTGCCAGCGAAGGGTTTTCTGAGGGAAATCAGCCCCAGCATTTT. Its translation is CASEGFSEGNQPQHF.

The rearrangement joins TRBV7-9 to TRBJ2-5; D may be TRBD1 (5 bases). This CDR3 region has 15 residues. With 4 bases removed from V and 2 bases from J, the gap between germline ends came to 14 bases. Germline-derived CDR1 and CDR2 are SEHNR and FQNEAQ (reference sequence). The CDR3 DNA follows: TGTGCCAGCAGCTCCCCGGAGAAGGGGCAAGAGACCCAGTACTTC. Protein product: CASSSPEKGQETQYF.

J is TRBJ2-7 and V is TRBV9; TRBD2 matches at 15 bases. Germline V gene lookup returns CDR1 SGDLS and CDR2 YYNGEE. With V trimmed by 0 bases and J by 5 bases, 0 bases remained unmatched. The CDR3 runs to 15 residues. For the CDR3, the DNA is TGTGCCAGCAGCGTAGGGACTAGCGGGAGGGACGAGCAGTACTTC. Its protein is CASSVGTSGRDEQYF.

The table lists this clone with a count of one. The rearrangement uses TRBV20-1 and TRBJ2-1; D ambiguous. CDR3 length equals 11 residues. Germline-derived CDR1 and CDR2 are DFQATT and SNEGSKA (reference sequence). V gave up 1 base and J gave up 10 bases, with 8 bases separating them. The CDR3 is CSARGSREQFF. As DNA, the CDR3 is TGCAGTGCTAGAGGATCCAGGGAGCAGTTCTTC.

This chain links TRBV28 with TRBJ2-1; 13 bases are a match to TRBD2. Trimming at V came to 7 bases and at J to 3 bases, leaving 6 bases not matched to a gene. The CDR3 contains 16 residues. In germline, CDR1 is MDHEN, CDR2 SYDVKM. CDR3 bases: TGTGCCAGCATCATGACTAGCGGGGGGAACTACAATGAGCAGTTCTTC. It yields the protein CASIMTSGGNYNEQFF.

The CDR3 DNA reads TGCGCCAGCAGCCAAGTCCGGGACTCGGGCCAGACGCAAAGGGATACGCAGTATTTT. Translating gives CASSQVRDSGQTQRDTQYF. V is TRBV4-1 and J is TRBJ2-3, with D perhaps matching TRBD2 (6 bases). Per germline, CDR1 MGHRA and CDR2 YSYEKL. V gave up 1 base and J gave up 6 bases, with 26 bases separating them. CDR3 length: 19 residues.

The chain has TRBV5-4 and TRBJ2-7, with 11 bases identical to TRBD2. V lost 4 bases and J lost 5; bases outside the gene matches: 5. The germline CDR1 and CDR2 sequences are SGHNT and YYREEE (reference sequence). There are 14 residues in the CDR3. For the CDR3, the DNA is TGTGCCAGCAGCCCCAGGACTAGCGGGCACGAGCAGTACTTC. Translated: CASSPRTSGHEQYF. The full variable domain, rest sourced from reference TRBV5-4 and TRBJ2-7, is ETGVTQSPTHLIKTRGQQVTLRCSSQSGHNTVSWYQQALGQGPQFIFQYYREEENGRGNFPPRFSGLQFPNYSSELNVNALELDDSALYLCASSPRTSGHEQYFGPGTRLTVT.

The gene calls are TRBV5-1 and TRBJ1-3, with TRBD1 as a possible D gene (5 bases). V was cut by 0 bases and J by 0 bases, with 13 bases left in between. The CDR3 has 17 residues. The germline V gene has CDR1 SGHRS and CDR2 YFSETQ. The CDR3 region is CASSLGGTPSSGNTIYF. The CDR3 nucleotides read TGCGCCAGCAGCTTGGGTGGGACTCCGAGCTCTGGAAACACCATATATTTT. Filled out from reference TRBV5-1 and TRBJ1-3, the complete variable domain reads KAGVTQTPRYLIKTRGQQVTLSCSPISGHRSVSWYQQTPGQGLQFLFEYFSETQRNKGNFPGRFSGRQFSNSRSEMNVSTLELGDSALYLCASSLGGTPSSGNTIYFGEGSWLTVV.

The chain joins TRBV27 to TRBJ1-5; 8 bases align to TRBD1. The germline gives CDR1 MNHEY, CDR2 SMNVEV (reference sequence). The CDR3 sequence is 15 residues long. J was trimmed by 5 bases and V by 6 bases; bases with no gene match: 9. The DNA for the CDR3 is TGTGCCAGCAGGGAGGCAGGGGGCTACCATCAGCCCCAGCATTTT. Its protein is CASREAGGYHQPQHF.

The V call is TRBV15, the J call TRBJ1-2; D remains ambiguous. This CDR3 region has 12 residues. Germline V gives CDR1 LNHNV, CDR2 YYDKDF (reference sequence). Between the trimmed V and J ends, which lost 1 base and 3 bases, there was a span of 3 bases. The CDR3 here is CATSRGDYGYTF. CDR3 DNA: TGTGCCACCAGCAGAGGAGACTATGGCTACACCTTC.

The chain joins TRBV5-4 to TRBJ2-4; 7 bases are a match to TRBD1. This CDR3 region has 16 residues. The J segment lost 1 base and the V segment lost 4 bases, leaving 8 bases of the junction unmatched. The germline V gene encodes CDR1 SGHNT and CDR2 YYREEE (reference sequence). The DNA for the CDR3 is TGTGCCAGCAGCCTAACAGGGGCCGGGGCCAAAAACATTCAGTACTTC. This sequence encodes CASSLTGAGAKNIQYF.

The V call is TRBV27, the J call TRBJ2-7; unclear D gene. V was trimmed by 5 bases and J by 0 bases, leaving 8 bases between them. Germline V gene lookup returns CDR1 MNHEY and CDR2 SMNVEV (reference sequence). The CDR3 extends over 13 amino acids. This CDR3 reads CASSPRSSYEQYF. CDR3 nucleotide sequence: TGTGCCAGCAGTCCTAGAAGCTCCTACGAGCAGTACTTC.

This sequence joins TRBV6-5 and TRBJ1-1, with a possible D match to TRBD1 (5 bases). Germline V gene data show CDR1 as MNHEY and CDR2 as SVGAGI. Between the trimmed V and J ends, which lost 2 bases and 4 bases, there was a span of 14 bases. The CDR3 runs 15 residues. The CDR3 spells CASSYTSTGGTEAFF. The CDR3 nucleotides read TGTGCCAGCAGTTACACCTCGACGGGGGGCACTGAAGCTTTCTTT.

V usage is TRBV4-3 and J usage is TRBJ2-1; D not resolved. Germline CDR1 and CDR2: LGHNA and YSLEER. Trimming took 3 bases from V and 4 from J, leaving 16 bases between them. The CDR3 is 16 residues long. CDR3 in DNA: TGCGCCAGCAGCCAGGGTTGGAGACCCCGATACAATGAGCAGTTCTTC. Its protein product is CASSQGWRPRYNEQFF.

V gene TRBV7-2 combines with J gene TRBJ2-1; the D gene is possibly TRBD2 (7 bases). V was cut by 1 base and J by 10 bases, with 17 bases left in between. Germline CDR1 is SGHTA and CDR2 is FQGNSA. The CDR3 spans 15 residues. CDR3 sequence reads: CASSLEGGTGREQFF. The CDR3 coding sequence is TGTGCCAGCAGCTTAGAGGGGGGGACCGGGAGGGAGCAGTTCTTC.